In this sample, the clone carrying this T cell receptor beta chain turned up once. V dropped 10 bases and J dropped 3; count of bases not matched to a gene: 6. This CDR3 has 14 residues. Germline-derived CDR1 and CDR2 are SNHLY and FYNNEI. The data stem from a study of blood T cell repertoires in COVID-19. Background on the study: From the United States, Italy and Spain came samples of acute and convalescent COVID-19. Sources were T cells, B-cell-depleted T cells, or PBMCs; the material itself was cDNA or gDNA.

In the authors' methods: Estimated nucleated cell counts came from reference gene primer amplification. Using immunoSEQ multiplex PCR, the repertoire was profiled, and TCRdb retains in-frame clones only, with some absent. Clone size and the V and J calls come from that table; the DNA yielded D and trimming. Of some 200,000 clones in the sample, 84% were seen once. V and J are TRBV2 and TRBJ2-7, with 13 bases matching TRBD2. Specimen: peripheral blood. This sequence was found in an elderly woman with active or convalescent COVID-19. CDR3 loop: CATSGTSGDYEQYF. CDR3 nucleotides: TGTGCCACCTCCGGGACTAGCGGGGACTACGAGCAGTACTTC.